The 26 T cell receptor beta chains in this list originate from one sample, sequenced in a study of cytomegalovirus exposure and HLA in healthy donors. The PCR ran on 60 Vbeta and 13 Jbeta primers. Libraries were prepared by immunoSEQ multiplex PCR; TCRdb keeps only in-frame clonotypes and omits some of them. Of approximately 82,000 clones in the sample, 60% to 85% are singletons; the top ten hold around 1.5%. Material for sequencing was PBMCs. The source is a man aged 35 to 55 in good health and CMV-seronegative.

The chain has TRBV5-1 and TRBJ1-5; the D gene is possibly TRBD1 (6 bases). The CDR3 runs 13 residues. Germline V CDR1 and CDR2: SGHRS, YFSETQ. The V and J ends lost 1 base and 6 bases respectively, with 8 bases between them. The CDR3 coding sequence is TGCGCCAGCAGCTTGCAGGGGAGTCAGCCCCAGCATTTT. Protein: CASSLQGSQPQHF.

In its sample, this clone was seen once. The genes are TRBV2 and TRBJ2-7; 8 nucleotides agree with TRBD1. V gave up 4 bases and J gave up 4 bases; unmatched junction bases: 3. Germline CDR1 SNHLY, CDR2 FYNNEI. The CDR3 covers 13 residues. The CDR3 spells CASSVTGGYEQYF. The CDR3 region has the DNA TGTGCCAGCAGTGTTACAGGGGGTTACGAGCAGTACTTC.

The chain is built from TRBV6-5 and TRBJ2-1, with D hard to call. Trimming took 8 bases from V and 0 from J, leaving 11 bases between them. Germline V gene lookup returns CDR1 MNHEY and CDR2 SVGAGI. The CDR3 extends over 14 amino acids. The CDR3 nucleotides read TGTGCCAGCCAAGCGCCGAGCTCCTACAATGAGCAGTTCTTC. This sequence encodes CASQAPSSYNEQFF.

This chain's CDR3 is CASSYSSGRLNNEQFF. CDR3 in DNA: TGTGCCAGCAGTTACTCTAGCGGGAGGCTTAACAATGAGCAGTTCTTC. The genes are TRBV6-5 and TRBJ2-1; 10 nucleotides line up with TRBD2. Germline-derived CDR1 and CDR2 are MNHEY and SVGAGI. Trimming cost V 0 bases and J 5 bases; bases outside gene matches: 4. The CDR3 is 16 residues long.

CDR3 in amino acids: CASTGTRYEQYF. The CDR3 DNA reads TGTGCCAGCACCGGGACTCGCTACGAGCAGTACTTC. The V and J genes are TRBV28 and TRBJ2-7, with D possibly TRBD2 on 6 matching bases. CDR3 size: 12 residues. V was pared by 7 bases and J by 3 bases, with 10 bases between. Germline V gene lookup returns CDR1 MDHEN and CDR2 SYDVKM.

The V and J genes are TRBV19 and TRBJ2-3; 10 bases fit TRBD2. Germline V CDR1 and CDR2: LNHDA, SQIVND (reference sequence). The CDR3 contains 16 residues. V dropped 6 bases and J dropped 2; count of bases not matched to a gene: 8. CDR3 region: CASSVLAGDYTDTQYF. As DNA, the CDR3 is TGTGCCAGTAGCGTGCTAGCGGGAGACTACACAGATACGCAGTATTTT.

The chain uses TRBV5-6 and TRBJ2-7; 7 bases align to TRBD2. The germline V gene has CDR1 SGHDT and CDR2 YYEEEE. With 4 bases clipped from V and 5 bases from J, the junction kept 15 bases outside the gene matches. This CDR3 has 16 amino acids. The CDR3: CASSPWAGVVSDEQYF. In nucleotides, the CDR3 is TGTGCCAGCAGCCCCTGGGCGGGAGTGGTAAGCGACGAGCAGTACTTC.

The chain couples TRBV10-3 to TRBJ1-5, with 10 bases fitting TRBD1. The V segment lost 5 bases and the J segment 7 bases; nucleotides outside the gene matches: 8. CDR3 length: 15 residues. Germline lookup yields CDR1 ENHRY and CDR2 SYGVKD. DNA for the CDR3: TGTGCCATCAGTCCCGGGACAGGGGTTTTCCAGCCCCAGCATTTT. It specifies CAISPGTGVFQPQHF.

V gene TRBV18 combines with J gene TRBJ2-1; 7 bases match TRBD1. CDR1 is KGHSH, CDR2 LQKENI, per germline. The CDR3 length is 15 residues. Losses at the gene ends were 4 bases for V and 7 bases for J; bases not matched to a gene: 10. CDR3 protein: CASSHGTDTWNEQFF. DNA of the CDR3: TGTGCCAGCTCACACGGGACAGATACATGGAATGAGCAGTTCTTC.

This chain connects TRBV7-8 to TRBJ1-6; D unclear. Germline CDR1 is SGHVS and CDR2 is FQNEAQ. V was pared by 2 bases and J by 7 bases, with 9 bases between. CDR3 length: 14 amino acids. The CDR3 coding sequence is TGTGCCAGCAGCTTATGGTACACAAATTCACCCCTCCACTTT. As protein: CASSLWYTNSPLHF. Full variable domain (outside the CDR3, taken from reference TRBV7-8 and TRBJ1-6): GAGVSQSPRYKVAKRGQDVALRCDPISGHVSLFWYQQALGQGPEFLTYFQNEAQLDKSGLPSDRFFAERPEGSVSTLKIQRTQQEDSAVYLCASSLWYTNSPLHFGNGTRLTVT.

The genes are TRBV7-9 and TRBJ2-3, with 10 bases fitting TRBD2. After removal of 8 bases from V and 3 bases from J, the junction contained 5 bases not matched to a gene. Per the germline V gene, CDR1 is SEHNR and CDR2 is FQNEAQ (reference sequence). The CDR3 is made up of 14 amino acids. CDR3 nucleotide sequence: TGTGCCAGCCAAAGCGGGAGGGGGACAGATACGCAGTATTTT. Protein: CASQSGRGTDTQYF.

This clone was detected only a few times. J is TRBJ2-2 and V is TRBV27; 7 positions match TRBD1. J gave up 6 bases and V 6 bases, and 7 bases lay outside the gene matches. Germline CDR1 MNHEY, CDR2 SMNVEV (reference sequence). The CDR3 consists of 14 residues. The CDR3 sequence: CASRPTGNPGELFF. CDR3 coding DNA: TGTGCCAGCAGGCCGACAGGGAATCCCGGGGAGCTGTTTTTT.

The V and J genes are TRBV4-1 and TRBJ2-7, with TRBD2 matching 8 bases. Per germline, CDR1 MGHRA and CDR2 YSYEKL. The CDR3 sequence is 16 residues long. Trimming removed 0 bases from V and 2 bases from J; junction bases left unmatched: 6. CDR3 nucleotides: TGCGCCAGCAGCCAAGAGGCGACTAGCGCAGCCTACGAGCAGTACTTC. Protein sequence: CASSQEATSAAYEQYF.

This clone was detected once. The chain is built from TRBV10-3 and TRBJ2-1; TRBD2 aligns across 9 bases. The trim removed 4 bases at V and 4 bases at J, leaving 2 bases unmatched. The CDR3 extends over 14 amino acids. The V gene's germline CDR1 is ENHRY and CDR2 SYGVKD. The CDR3 coding sequence is TGTGCCATCAGTGGACTAGCGGATTACAATGAGCAGTTCTTC. Translation: CAISGLADYNEQFF.

This clone has just one count. The chain uses TRBV5-8 and TRBJ2-1; D ambiguous. The length of the CDR3 is 15 residues. The germline V gene encodes CDR1 SGHTS and CDR2 YDEGEE. The V end lost 6 bases, the J end lost 0 bases, and 13 bases lay between the germline ends. This CDR3 is CASTRSGASYNEQFF. Written as DNA, the CDR3 is TGTGCCAGCACCCGTAGTGGAGCCTCCTACAATGAGCAGTTCTTC.

As to this clone: Additional DNA sequences in this sample encode the identical CDR3. The rearrangement links TRBV7-9 to TRBJ2-5; D is unresolved. CDR3 length: 13 residues. Trimming pared 1 base from V and 1 base from J, leaving 4 bases between. Germline V gene lookup returns CDR1 SEHNR and CDR2 FQNEAQ (reference sequence). CDR3 coding DNA: TGTGCCAGCAGCTTAGGTAGCCAAGAGACCCAGTACTTC. It codes for CASSLGSQETQYF.

The chain employs TRBV7-2 and TRBJ2-2; D is unclear. V lost 4 bases and J 5 bases, leaving 11 bases between the germline ends. Germline lookup yields CDR1 SGHTA and CDR2 FQGNSA. The CDR3 length is 14 residues. The CDR3 loop reads CASSSRARTGELFF. CDR3 nucleotide sequence: TGTGCCAGCAGCTCCAGAGCTAGAACCGGGGAGCTGTTTTTT.

The chain has TRBV7-9 and TRBJ1-1, with D maybe TRBD1 (5 bases). Trimming cost V 5 bases and J 1 base, with 8 bases left between them. Germline CDR1 SEHNR, CDR2 FQNEAQ (reference sequence). The CDR3 length is 13 residues. The CDR3 here is CASSLGQNTEAFF. DNA of the CDR3: TGTGCCAGCAGCCTCGGACAGAACACTGAAGCTTTCTTT.

This clone was picked up one time. The chain recombines TRBV5-5 with TRBJ2-5; tentatively, D is TRBD2 (6 bases). V was cut by 4 bases and J by 5 bases, with 12 bases left in between. The CDR3 runs to 13 residues. Germline CDR1 and CDR2: SGHKS and YYEKEE (reference sequence). In nucleotides, the CDR3 is TGTGCCAGCAGCACAGGTGGGGGGGAGACCCAGTACTTC. Encoded protein: CASSTGGGETQYF.

The V gene is TRBV9, the J gene TRBJ1-1; D possibly corresponds to TRBD1 (5 bases). CDR1 and CDR2 (germline): SGDLS, YYNGEE. V lost 3 bases and J lost 8, with 17 bases in between. The CDR3 consists of 14 residues. In DNA form, the CDR3 reads TGTGCCAGCAGCGCGCACCTCAAGACAGAAGAAGCTTTCTTT. Amino acids: CASSAHLKTEEAFF. Supplemented by reference TRBV9 and TRBJ1-1, the full variable domain reads DSGVTQTPKHLITATGQRVTLRCSPRSGDLSVYWYQQSLDQGLQFLIQYYNGEERAKGNILERFSAQQFPDLHSELNLSSLELGDSALYFCASSAHLKTEEAFFGQGTRLTVV.

This sequence joins TRBV12-5 and TRBJ2-3, with 11 bases lining up with TRBD2. The ends lost 7 bases at V and 6 bases at J; junction bases unmatched: 9. Germline CDR1 is LGHNT and CDR2 is FRNRAP. The CDR3 has 15 residues. The CDR3: CASAMGTSGRDTQYF. CDR3 sequence (DNA): TGTGCTAGTGCCATGGGGACTAGCGGACGGGATACGCAGTATTTT.

About this clone itself: The sample contains more than one DNA sequence encoding this CDR3. This rearrangement joins TRBV5-4 to TRBJ2-2, with 9 nucleotides matching TRBD2. This CDR3 spans 16 amino acids. V shed 0 bases and J 3 bases; nucleotides not matched to a gene: 3. Germline CDR1 reads SGHNT; CDR2 reads YYREEE (reference sequence). CDR3 amino acids: CASSLGLAGHTGELFF. The CDR3 bases are TGTGCCAGCAGCTTGGGGCTAGCGGGACACACCGGGGAGCTGTTTTTT.

This chain connects TRBV7-6 to TRBJ2-1, with 9 positions matching TRBD2. CDR3 length: 17 residues. V was pared by 1 base and J by 0 bases, with 4 bases of the junction left unmatched. From germline, CDR1 is SGHVS and CDR2 FNYEAQ. The CDR3 DNA sequence: TGTGCCAGCAGCTTAGAGATTAGCGGGAGCTCCTACAATGAGCAGTTCTTC. Protein product: CASSLEISGSSYNEQFF.

The count of this clone is one. The CDR3: CASSLGGRNQPQHF. CDR3 DNA: TGTGCCAGCAGCTTGGGAGGGCGCAATCAGCCCCAGCATTTT. V is TRBV7-6 and J is TRBJ1-5, with D unclear. Trimming removed 3 bases from V and 2 bases from J, with 8 bases in between. Per germline, CDR1 SGHVS and CDR2 FNYEAQ. This CDR3 comprises 14 residues.

This clone was seen more than once but under ten times. The J gene is TRBJ1-2, the V gene TRBV7-2; no firm D call. The germline CDR1 and CDR2 sequences are SGHTA and FQGNSA. Trimming removed 5 bases at V and 4 bases at J, with 11 bases between. CDR3 length: 13 residues. CDR3 amino acids: CASSLPEIYGYTF. In DNA, the CDR3 is TGTGCCAGCAGCCTCCCTGAGATCTATGGCTACACCTTC.

V usage is TRBV18 and J usage is TRBJ2-7; 8 nucleotides align to TRBD2. V shed 3 bases, J shed 2 bases, and the junction held 6 bases outside the gene matches. Per the germline V gene, CDR1 is KGHSH and CDR2 is LQKENI. The CDR3 runs to 15 residues. CDR3 region: CASSPAGSGAYEQYF. CDR3 DNA sequence: TGTGCCAGCTCACCCGCCGGTAGCGGGGCCTACGAGCAGTACTTC.